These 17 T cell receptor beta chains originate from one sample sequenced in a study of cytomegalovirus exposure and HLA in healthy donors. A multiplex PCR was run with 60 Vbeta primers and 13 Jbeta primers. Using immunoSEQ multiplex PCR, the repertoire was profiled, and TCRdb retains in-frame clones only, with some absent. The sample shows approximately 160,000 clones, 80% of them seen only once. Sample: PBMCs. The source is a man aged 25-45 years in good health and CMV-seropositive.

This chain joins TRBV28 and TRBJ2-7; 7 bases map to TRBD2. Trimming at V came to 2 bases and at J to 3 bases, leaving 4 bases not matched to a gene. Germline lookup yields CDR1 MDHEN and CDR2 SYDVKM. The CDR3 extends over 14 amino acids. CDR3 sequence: CASSLSSGGYEQYF. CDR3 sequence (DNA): TGTGCCAGCAGTTTAAGCTCGGGGGGCTACGAGCAGTACTTC.

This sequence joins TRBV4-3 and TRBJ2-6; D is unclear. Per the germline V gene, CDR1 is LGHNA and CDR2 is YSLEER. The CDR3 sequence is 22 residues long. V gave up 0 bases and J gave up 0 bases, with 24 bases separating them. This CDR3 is CASSQDAFHPESLFSGANVLTF. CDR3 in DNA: TGCGCCAGCAGCCAAGACGCGTTCCACCCCGAGAGTTTATTCTCTGGGGCCAACGTCCTGACTTTC.

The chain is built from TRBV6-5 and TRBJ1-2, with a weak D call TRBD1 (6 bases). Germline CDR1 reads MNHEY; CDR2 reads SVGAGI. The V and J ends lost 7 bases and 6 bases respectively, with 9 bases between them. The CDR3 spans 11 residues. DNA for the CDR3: TGTGCCAGCACAGGGGTTCATGGCTACACCTTC. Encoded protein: CASTGVHGYTF.

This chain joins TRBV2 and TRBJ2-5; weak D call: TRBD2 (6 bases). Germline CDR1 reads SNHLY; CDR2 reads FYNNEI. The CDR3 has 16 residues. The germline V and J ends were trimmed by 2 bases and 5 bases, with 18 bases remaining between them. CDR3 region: CASSERGLNPRETQYF. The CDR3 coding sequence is TGTGCCAGCAGTGAACGGGGACTCAACCCCCGGGAGACCCAGTACTTC.

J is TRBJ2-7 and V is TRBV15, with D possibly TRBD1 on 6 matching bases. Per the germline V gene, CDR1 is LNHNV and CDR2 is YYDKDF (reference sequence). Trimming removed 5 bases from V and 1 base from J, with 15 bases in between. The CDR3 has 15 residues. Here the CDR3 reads CATSQDRLGSYEQYF. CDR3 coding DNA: TGTGCCACCAGCCAAGACAGGCTGGGATCCTACGAGCAGTACTTC.

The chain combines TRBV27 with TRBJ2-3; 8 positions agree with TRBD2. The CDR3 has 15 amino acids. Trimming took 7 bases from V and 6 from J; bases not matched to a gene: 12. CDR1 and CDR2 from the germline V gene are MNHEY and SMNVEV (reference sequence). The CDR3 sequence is CASNLLAGGSDTQYF. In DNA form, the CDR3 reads TGTGCCAGCAACCTCTTGGCGGGAGGTTCGGATACGCAGTATTTT.

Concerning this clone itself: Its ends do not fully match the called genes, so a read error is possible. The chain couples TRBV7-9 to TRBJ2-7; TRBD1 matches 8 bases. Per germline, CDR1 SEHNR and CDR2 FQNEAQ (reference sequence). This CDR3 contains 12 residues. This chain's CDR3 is CASSLDPRGRVF. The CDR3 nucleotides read TGTGCCAGCAGCTTAGATCCCAGGGGGCGTGTATTC.

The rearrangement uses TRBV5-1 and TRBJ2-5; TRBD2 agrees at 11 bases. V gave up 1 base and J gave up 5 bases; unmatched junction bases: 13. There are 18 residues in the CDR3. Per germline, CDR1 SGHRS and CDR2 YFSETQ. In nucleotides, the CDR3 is TGCGCCAGCAGCTTGTTTGCTACTCTAGCGGGAGGATTGGAGACCCAGTACTTC. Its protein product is CASSLFATLAGGLETQYF.

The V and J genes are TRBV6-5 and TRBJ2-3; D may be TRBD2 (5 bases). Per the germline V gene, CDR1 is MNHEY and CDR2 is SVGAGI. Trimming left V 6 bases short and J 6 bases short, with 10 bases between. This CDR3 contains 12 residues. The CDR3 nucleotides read TGTGCCAGCAGCCGGACGGGGGATACGCAGTATTTT. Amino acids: CASSRTGDTQYF.

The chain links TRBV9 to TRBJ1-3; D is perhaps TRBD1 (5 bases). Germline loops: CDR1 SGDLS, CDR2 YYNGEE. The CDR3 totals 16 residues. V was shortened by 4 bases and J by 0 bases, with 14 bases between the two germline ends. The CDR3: CASSYGQGSSGNTIYF. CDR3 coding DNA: TGTGCCAGCAGCTACGGACAAGGGTCCTCTGGAAACACCATATATTTT.

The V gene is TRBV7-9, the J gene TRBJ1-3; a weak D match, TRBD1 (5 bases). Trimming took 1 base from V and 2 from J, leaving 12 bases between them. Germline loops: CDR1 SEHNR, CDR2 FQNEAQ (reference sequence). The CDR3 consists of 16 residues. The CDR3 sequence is CASSLGFGRAGNTIYF. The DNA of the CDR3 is TGTGCCAGCAGCTTAGGATTTGGCAGGGCTGGAAACACCATATATTTT.

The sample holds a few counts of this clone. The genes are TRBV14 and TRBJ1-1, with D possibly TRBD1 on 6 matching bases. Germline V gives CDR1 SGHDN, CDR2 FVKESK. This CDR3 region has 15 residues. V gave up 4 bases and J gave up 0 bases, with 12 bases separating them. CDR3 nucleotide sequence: TGTGCCAGCAGCCGGGCAGGGGCGTTGAACACTGAAGCTTTCTTT. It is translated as CASSRAGALNTEAFF.

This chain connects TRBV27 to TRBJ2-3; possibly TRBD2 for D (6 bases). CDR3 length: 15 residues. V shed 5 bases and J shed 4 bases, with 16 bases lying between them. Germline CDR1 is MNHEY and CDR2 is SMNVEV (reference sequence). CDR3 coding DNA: TGTGCCAGCAGTCCCCGACTAGGATTTCCAGATACGCAGTATTTT. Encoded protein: CASSPRLGFPDTQYF.

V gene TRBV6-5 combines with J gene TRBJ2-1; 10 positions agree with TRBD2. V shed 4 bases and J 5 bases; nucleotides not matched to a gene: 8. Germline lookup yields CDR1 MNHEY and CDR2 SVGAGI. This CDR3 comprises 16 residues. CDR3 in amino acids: CASSSHSGRAHNEQFF. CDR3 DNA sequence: TGTGCCAGCAGTTCTCACAGCGGGAGGGCCCACAATGAGCAGTTCTTC.

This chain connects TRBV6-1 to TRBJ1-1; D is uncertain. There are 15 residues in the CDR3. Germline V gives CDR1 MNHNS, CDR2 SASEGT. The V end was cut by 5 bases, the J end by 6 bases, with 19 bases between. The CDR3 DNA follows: TGTGCCAGCAGTTCATACCCGGGAGCTTCCGCTGAAGCTTTCTTT. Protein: CASSSYPGASAEAFF.

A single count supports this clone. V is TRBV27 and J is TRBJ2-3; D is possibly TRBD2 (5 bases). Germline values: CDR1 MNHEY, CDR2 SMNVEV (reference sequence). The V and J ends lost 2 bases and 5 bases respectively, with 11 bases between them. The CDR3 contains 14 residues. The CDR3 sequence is CASSLGLAGDTQYF. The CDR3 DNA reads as TGTGCCAGCAGTTTAGGATTGGCGGGAGATACGCAGTATTTT.

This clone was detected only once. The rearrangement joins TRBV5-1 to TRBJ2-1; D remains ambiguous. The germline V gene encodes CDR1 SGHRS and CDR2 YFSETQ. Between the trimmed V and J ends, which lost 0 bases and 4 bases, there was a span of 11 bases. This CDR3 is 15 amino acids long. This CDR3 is CASSLDSPIYNEQFF. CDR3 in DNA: TGCGCCAGCAGCTTGGATAGCCCAATTTACAATGAGCAGTTCTTC.